This passage covers 12 T cell receptor beta chains from one sample sequenced in a study of OX40 agonist ivuxolimab in advanced cancers. Clones were sequenced by immunoSEQ multiplex PCR, and TCRdb holds only the in-frame ones, with some missing. The profile shows about 46,000 clones, about 88% of them singletons. The sequences come from CD4+ or CD8+ T cells sorted from blood, collected in a trial of the OX40 agonist ivuxolimab. The source of these receptors is an adult with an advanced solid tumor such as melanoma, head and neck, liver or kidney cancer.

The chain couples TRBV7-9 to TRBJ1-2; D call uncertain. The CDR3 consists of 15 residues. Germline V gene data show CDR1 as SEHNR and CDR2 as FQNEAQ (reference sequence). V lost 2 bases, J lost 8 bases, and 18 bases lay in between. DNA of the CDR3: TGTGCCAGCAGCTTAAGAGTTGGGCAATCCACAGGCTACACCTTC. It yields the protein CASSLRVGQSTGYTF. The whole variable domain, filled in from reference TRBV7-9 and TRBJ1-2, reads DTGVSQNPRHKITKRGQNVTFRCDPISEHNRLYWYRQTLGQGPEFLTYFQNEAQLEKSRLLSDRFSAERPKGSFSTLEIQRTEQGDSAMYLCASSLRVGQSTGYTFGSGTRLTVV.

The chain recombines TRBV5-1 with TRBJ1-1; D not resolved. CDR1 and CDR2 from the germline V gene are SGHRS and YFSETQ. The ends were cut back, 2 bases at V and 2 bases at J, with 10 bases in the middle. The CDR3 is 14 residues long. The CDR3 reads CASSFRPFNTEAFF. The CDR3 DNA reads TGCGCCAGCAGCTTCCGACCCTTTAACACTGAAGCTTTCTTT. The full variable domain, in which reference TRBV5-1 and TRBJ1-1 provide the parts outside the CDR3, is KAGVTQTPRYLIKTRGQQVTLSCSPISGHRSVSWYQQTPGQGLQFLFEYFSETQRNKGNFPGRFSGRQFSNSRSEMNVSTLELGDSALYLCASSFRPFNTEAFFGQGTRLTVV.

The chain joins TRBV30 to TRBJ2-5; D may be TRBD1 (6 bases). The length of the CDR3 is 13 residues. Trimming took 0 bases from V and 2 from J, leaving 7 bases between them. Germline CDR1 GTSNPN, CDR2 SVGIG (reference sequence). The CDR3 DNA sequence: TGTGCCTGGAGTGTAGACAGGCAAGAGACCCAGTACTTC. The encoded protein is CAWSVDRQETQYF.

The V call is TRBV5-6, the J call TRBJ2-7; D may be TRBD1 (6 bases). This CDR3 has 12 residues. CDR1 and CDR2 from the germline V gene are SGHDT and YYEEEE. Trimming removed 0 bases at V and 8 bases at J, with 9 bases between. This CDR3 is CASSLDRAKQYF. DNA for the CDR3: TGTGCCAGCAGCTTGGACAGGGCGAAGCAGTACTTC.

This chain uses TRBV9 with TRBJ2-7, with a possible D match to TRBD2 (5 bases). Germline values: CDR1 SGDLS, CDR2 YYNGEE. Deletions cut 4 bases from V and 2 bases from J, with 16 bases between. The CDR3 has 15 amino acids. The CDR3 region is CASSRSLEAAYEQYF. In DNA form, the CDR3 reads TGTGCCAGCAGCCGGTCTCTGGAGGCGGCCTACGAGCAGTACTTC.

The chain recombines TRBV5-4 with TRBJ2-6; 9 bases line up with TRBD1. Trimming took 2 bases from V and 4 from J; bases not matched to a gene: 10. Germline CDR1 SGHNT, CDR2 YYREEE (reference sequence). CDR3 length: 18 residues. The CDR3 sequence is CASSLADRGYSGANVLTF. The CDR3 region has the DNA TGTGCCAGCAGCTTAGCCGACAGGGGGTATTCCGGGGCCAACGTCCTGACTTTC.

The rearrangement uses TRBV5-1 and TRBJ2-2, with 9 bases that match TRBD2. Unmatched junction bases numbered 15, after V lost 3 bases and J lost 0 bases. CDR3 length equals 20 residues. Germline V lookup: CDR1 SGHRS, CDR2 YFSETQ. The CDR3 loop reads CASSSPPGREGLSNTGELFF. In DNA form, the CDR3 reads TGCGCCAGCAGCTCGCCGCCCGGGCGGGAGGGCCTTTCGAACACCGGGGAGCTGTTTTTT. The variable domain in full, completed from reference TRBV5-1 and TRBJ2-2, reads KAGVTQTPRYLIKTRGQQVTLSCSPISGHRSVSWYQQTPGQGLQFLFEYFSETQRNKGNFPGRFSGRQFSNSRSEMNVSTLELGDSALYLCASSSPPGREGLSNTGELFFGEGSRLTVL.

This chain uses TRBV28 with TRBJ2-5, with 7 bases identical to TRBD2. The CDR3 is made up of 13 amino acids. Germline assignment: CDR1 MDHEN and CDR2 SYDVKM. J was trimmed by 4 bases and V by 6 bases; bases with no gene match: 5. The chain's CDR3 is CASRTTGGETQYF. CDR3 DNA: TGTGCCAGCAGGACTACGGGGGGAGAGACCCAGTACTTC.

In this sample, this clone turned up once. This rearrangement joins TRBV20-1 to TRBJ2-1; no clear D. The CDR3 covers 11 residues. The germline V and J ends were trimmed by 4 bases and 6 bases, with 7 bases remaining between them. Looked up from germline, CDR1 is DFQATT and CDR2 is SNEGSKA (reference sequence). The CDR3 region has the DNA TGCAGTGCTAAAGGACCCAATGAGCAGTTCTTC. Its translation: CSAKGPNEQFF.

This chain joins TRBV2 and TRBJ2-7; 8 nucleotides align to TRBD1. Trimming removed 10 bases from V and 4 bases from J; junction bases left unmatched: 9. Germline assignment: CDR1 SNHLY and CDR2 FYNNEI. CDR3 size: 13 residues. The chain's CDR3 is CATSGTGQYEQYF. DNA for the CDR3: TGTGCCACCTCCGGGACAGGCCAATACGAGCAGTACTTC.

The chain has TRBV6-4 and TRBJ2-2; 8 nucleotides line up with TRBD1. Unmatched junction bases numbered 4, after V lost 4 bases and J lost 6 bases. The CDR3 sequence is 14 residues long. CDR1 and CDR2 (germline): MRHNA, SNTAGT. For the CDR3, the DNA is TGTGCCAGCAGTGTAGAGACAGGGGCCGGGGAGCTGTTTTTT. Translating it yields CASSVETGAGELFF.

The chain uses TRBV7-8 and TRBJ2-5; 8 bases match TRBD1. The CDR3 is made up of 16 amino acids. The V gene end was trimmed by 5 bases and the J gene end by 5 bases; junction bases not matched to a gene: 13. Germline loops: CDR1 SGHVS, CDR2 FQNEAQ. The CDR3 spells CASSNLHRGSRETQYF. The CDR3 DNA follows: TGTGCCAGCAGCAACTTACACAGGGGGTCGAGGGAGACCCAGTACTTC.